What follows is one T cell receptor (beta chain) and its context. The CDR3 totals 18 residues. V lost 6 bases, J lost 2 bases, and 12 bases stayed unmatched. CDR1 and CDR2 (germline): SQVTM, ANQGSEA. This record comes from a study of cytomegalovirus exposure and HLA in healthy donors. Primers included in the PCR were 60 Vbeta and 13 Jbeta primers. Assay: immunoSEQ multiplex PCR; the TCRdb copy retains only in-frame clones and omits some. The data contain about 160,000 clones, around 84% of them singletons. This receptor was obtained from a man aged 18-30 years in good health and CMV-seronegative. The chain uses TRBV29-1 and TRBJ2-3, with 15 bases that match TRBD2. The source material was PBMCs. As DNA, the CDR3 is TGCAGCGTCACCGGGACTAGCGGGGGGCCCCCCTACACAGATACGCAGTATTTT. This encodes CSVTGTSGGPPYTDTQYF.